These 11 T cell receptor beta chains came from one sample sequenced in a study of identifying expanded T cells in peripheral blood. Generated by immunoSEQ multiplex PCR, the TCRdb table keeps only in-frame clones and is missing some. The sample yields some 76,000 clones, 90% seen once. The source material was blood. The receptor source for this set is a person aged 18 to 75 in good health.

This clone was detected a few times. This chain uses TRBV6-5 with TRBJ2-7; D perhaps matches TRBD2 (6 bases). The CDR3 is 16 amino acids. Germline loops: CDR1 MNHEY, CDR2 SVGAGI. V was trimmed by 2 bases and J by 4 bases, leaving 18 bases between them. Written as DNA, the CDR3 is TGTGCCAGCAGTTACGCCATCTCCGGGACTCCTTACGAGCAGTACTTC. This translates into CASSYAISGTPYEQYF.

This clone has more than one count but fewer than ten. This chain uses TRBV5-1 with TRBJ2-3; TRBD1 is a possible D gene (5 bases). CDR1 and CDR2 from the germline V gene are SGHRS and YFSETQ. Trimming took off 5 bases at V and 1 base at J, with 11 bases between the two ends. The CDR3 has 14 amino acids. The CDR3 DNA reads TGCGCCAGCAGTAGGACAACGGGCACAGATACGCAGTATTTT. Its protein product is CASSRTTGTDTQYF.

This sequence joins TRBV7-6 and TRBJ2-3; tentative D call: TRBD2 (5 bases). Trimming took off 5 bases at V and 3 bases at J, with 12 bases between the two ends. This CDR3 region has 14 residues. CDR1 and CDR2 (germline): SGHVS, FNYEAQ. The CDR3 DNA is TGTGCCAGCAGCCTGCGGGCTGGTACAGATACGCAGTATTTT. Amino acid sequence: CASSLRAGTDTQYF.

This chain connects TRBV19 to TRBJ2-1; 10 bases are shared with TRBD2. Germline CDR1 and CDR2: LNHDA and SQIVND (reference sequence). The CDR3 spans 20 residues. Germline trimming cut 3 bases from V and 8 bases from J; bases unmatched to any gene: 22. The CDR3 DNA reads TGTGCCAGTAGTATTATAAGAGGGAGCGGGAGGGCCCTGGAGGAGGATGAGCAGTTCTTC. The encoded protein is CASSIIRGSGRALEEDEQFF. The whole variable domain, filled in from reference TRBV19 and TRBJ2-1, reads DGGITQSPKYLFRKEGQNVTLSCEQNLNHDAMYWYRQDPGQGLRLIYYSQIVNDFQKGDIAEGYSVSREKKESFPLTVTSAQKNPTAFYLCASSIIRGSGRALEEDEQFFGPGTRLTVL.

The rearrangement joins TRBV2 to TRBJ1-5; 9 bases match TRBD1. V was clipped by 8 bases and J by 2 bases; unmatched bases: 1. This CDR3 region has 13 residues. Per germline, CDR1 SNHLY and CDR2 FYNNEI. The DNA of the CDR3 is TGTGCCAGCCGGACAGGGGGCAATCAGCCCCAGCATTTT. It encodes CASRTGGNQPQHF.

This sequence joins TRBV7-8 and TRBJ1-1; D may be TRBD1 (5 bases). The germline V and J ends were trimmed by 4 bases and 1 base, with 13 bases remaining between them. Germline lookup yields CDR1 SGHVS and CDR2 FQNEAQ. The CDR3 is 15 amino acids. The CDR3, as DNA: TGTGCCAGCAGCTCCCGACGTGGGACGAACACTGAAGCTTTCTTT. Translating it yields CASSSRRGTNTEAFF.

V and J are TRBV5-6 and TRBJ2-5, with 7 nucleotides matching TRBD1. Germline values: CDR1 SGHDT, CDR2 YYEEEE. The CDR3 totals 15 residues. V dropped 1 base and J dropped 3; count of bases not matched to a gene: 6. The CDR3 here is CASSLPDRAKETQYF. CDR3 DNA sequence: TGTGCCAGCAGCTTGCCTGACAGGGCGAAAGAGACCCAGTACTTC.

The chain carries TRBV7-6 and TRBJ2-1, with TRBD2 matching 13 bases. Losses at the gene ends were 5 bases for V and 6 bases for J; bases not matched to a gene: 7. CDR1 and CDR2 from the germline V gene are SGHVS and FNYEAQ. This CDR3 is 16 amino acids long. The chain's CDR3 is CASSARTSGGPNEQFF. The CDR3 DNA follows: TGTGCCAGCAGCGCACGGACTAGCGGGGGCCCCAATGAGCAGTTCTTC. Full variable domain (missing parts from reference TRBV7-6 and TRBJ2-1): GAGVSQSPRYKVTKRGQDVALRCDPISGHVSLYWYRQALGQGPEFLTYFNYEAQQDKSGLPNDRFSAERPEGSISTLTIQRTEQRDSAMYRCASSARTSGGPNEQFFGPGTRLTVL.

The chain is built from TRBV29-1 and TRBJ2-3; D gene unclear. The ends were cut back, 2 bases at V and 1 base at J, with 13 bases in the middle. This CDR3 contains 15 residues. CDR1 and CDR2 from the germline V gene are SQVTM and ANQGSEA. The CDR3 spells CSVEFLTPRTDTQYF. CDR3 nucleotide sequence: TGCAGCGTTGAATTCCTCACCCCCCGCACAGATACGCAGTATTTT.

The J gene is TRBJ1-1, the V gene TRBV5-1; D is unclear. This CDR3 region has 14 residues. Germline V CDR1 and CDR2: SGHRS, YFSETQ. V lost 7 bases to trimming and J lost 4 bases, with 17 bases between them. The CDR3 nucleotides are TGCGCCAGCGCCCTCTTTTGGGAGCGCACTGAAGCTTTCTTT. Amino acid sequence: CASALFWERTEAFF. The full variable domain, rest sourced from reference TRBV5-1 and TRBJ1-1, is KAGVTQTPRYLIKTRGQQVTLSCSPISGHRSVSWYQQTPGQGLQFLFEYFSETQRNKGNFPGRFSGRQFSNSRSEMNVSTLELGDSALYLCASALFWERTEAFFGQGTRLTVV.

This chain's CDR3 is CASSLGGTGYTGELFF. The CDR3 DNA reads TGTGCCAGCAGCTTGGGGGGGACAGGCTACACCGGGGAGCTGTTTTTT. The chain links TRBV5-5 to TRBJ2-2; 8 bases align to TRBD1. V gave up 0 bases and J gave up 3 bases; unmatched junction bases: 4. The CDR3 is 16 residues long. The germline V gene has CDR1 SGHKS and CDR2 YYEKEE (reference sequence).